A single sample is the source of the 2 T cell receptor beta chains below, sequenced in a study of early T cells in non-severe SARS-CoV-2 infection. TCRdb processed the 5' RACE reads anew with MiXCR; each CDR3 protein has one entry. In the table there are tens of thousands of distinct CDR3 sequences, about 12% of which are singletons. The specimen was whole blood. The origin of the receptors is an adult who was a healthcare worker with PCR-confirmed SARS-CoV-2 infection or an uninfected control (not recorded which).

V is TRBV5-4 and J is TRBJ2-7; 8 nucleotides align to TRBD1. Germline V lookup: CDR1 SGHNT, CDR2 YYREEE (reference sequence). The CDR3 extends over 14 amino acids. The junction had 2 bases not matched to a gene; V was cut back by 3 bases and J by 0 bases. The CDR3 DNA is TGTGCCAGCAGCTGGGACAGGAGCTCCTACGAGCAGTACTTC. It is translated as CASSWDRSSYEQYF.

The table lists this clonotype with many counts. V and J are TRBV11-2 and TRBJ2-1, with D hard to call. Trimming cost V 4 bases and J 4 bases, with 14 bases left between them. The germline V gene encodes CDR1 SGHAT and CDR2 FQNNGV. The CDR3 is 15 residues long. The DNA of the CDR3 is TGTGCCAGCAGCTCCCCTCGCGGACCTTACAATGAGCAGTTCTTC. Residues: CASSSPRGPYNEQFF.